What follows are 5 T cell receptor beta chains derived from one specimen sequenced in a study of T cells expressing NK-cell markers. From its re-call of the 5' RACE reads, TCRdb lists each CDR3 protein once, without DNA. This sample's table reports about 390,000 distinct CDR3 sequences. The sequenced material came from blood T cells: a sorted CD56 or NKG2C T cell subset, CD4+ or CD8+ T cells, or bulk PBMC T cells (not recorded which). Receptors were obtained from a woman aged 45-59 years in good health.

The V gene is TRBV4-1, the J gene TRBJ2-1; as DNA is missing, the TRBD1 call by TCRdb cannot be tested. The CDR3 sequence is 17 residues long. The V gene's germline CDR1 is MGHRA and CDR2 YSYEKL. CDR3: CASSQEGQGFSYNEQFF.

The rearrangement links TRBV5-1 to TRBJ2-5. Germline V gene sequence: CDR1 SGHRS, CDR2 YFSETQ. The CDR3 loop spans 14 amino acids. The CDR3 here is CASSSTLDKETQYF.

V and J are TRBV19 and TRBJ2-2; TCRdb lists TRBD2, though no DNA is available to test this call. The CDR3 is 15 residues long. Germline assignment: CDR1 LNHDA and CDR2 SQIVND (reference sequence). This CDR3 reads CASSNLAGVTGELFF.

The CDR3 loop is CASSNNLDVGEKLFF. The chain joins TRBV19 to TRBJ1-4. Germline CDR1 LNHDA, CDR2 SQIVND (reference sequence). The CDR3 length is 15 residues.

The genes are TRBV19 and TRBJ2-2; checking the TCRdb D call of TRBD1 is not possible without DNA. Germline assignment: CDR1 LNHDA and CDR2 SQIVND (reference sequence). This CDR3 contains 15 residues. CDR3 sequence: CASSTTGIGTGELFF.